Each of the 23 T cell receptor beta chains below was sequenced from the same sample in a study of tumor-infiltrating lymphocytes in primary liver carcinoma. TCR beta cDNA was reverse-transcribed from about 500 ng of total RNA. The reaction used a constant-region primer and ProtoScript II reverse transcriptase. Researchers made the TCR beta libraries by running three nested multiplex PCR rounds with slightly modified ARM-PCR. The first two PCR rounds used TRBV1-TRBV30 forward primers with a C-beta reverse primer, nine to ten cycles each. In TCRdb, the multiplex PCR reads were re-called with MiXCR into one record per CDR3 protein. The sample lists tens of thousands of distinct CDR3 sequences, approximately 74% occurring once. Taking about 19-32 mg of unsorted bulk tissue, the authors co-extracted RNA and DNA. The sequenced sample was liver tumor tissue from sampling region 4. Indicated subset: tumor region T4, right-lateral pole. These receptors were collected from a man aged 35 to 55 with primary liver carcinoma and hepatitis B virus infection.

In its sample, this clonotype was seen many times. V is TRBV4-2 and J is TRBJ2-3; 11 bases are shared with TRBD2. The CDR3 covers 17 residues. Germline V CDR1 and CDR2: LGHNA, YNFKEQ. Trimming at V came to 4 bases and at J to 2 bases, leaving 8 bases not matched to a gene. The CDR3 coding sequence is TGTGCCAGCAGCCCTGGACTAGCGGGCCGCCTCACAGATACGCAGTATTTT. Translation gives CASSPGLAGRLTDTQYF.

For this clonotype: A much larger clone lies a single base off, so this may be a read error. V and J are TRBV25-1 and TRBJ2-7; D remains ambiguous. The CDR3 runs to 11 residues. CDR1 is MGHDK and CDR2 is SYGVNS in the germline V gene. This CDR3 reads CASSEHYDQYF. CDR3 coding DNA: TGTGCCAGCAGTGAACACTACGATCAGTACTTC.

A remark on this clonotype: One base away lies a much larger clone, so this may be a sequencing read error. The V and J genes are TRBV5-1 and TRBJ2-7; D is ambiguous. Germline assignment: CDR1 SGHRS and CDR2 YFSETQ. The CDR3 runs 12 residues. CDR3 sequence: CASSLSGHEQHF. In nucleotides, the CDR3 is TGCGCCAGCAGCTTGTCCGGGCACGAGCAGCACTTC.

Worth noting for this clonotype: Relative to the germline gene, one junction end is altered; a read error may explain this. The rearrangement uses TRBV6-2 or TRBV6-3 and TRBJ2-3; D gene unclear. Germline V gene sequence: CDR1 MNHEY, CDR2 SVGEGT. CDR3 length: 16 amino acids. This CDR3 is CASSYSGRPSTDTRYF. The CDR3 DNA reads TGTGCCAGTAGTTACTCCGGACGTCCTTCCACAGATACGCGGTATTTT.

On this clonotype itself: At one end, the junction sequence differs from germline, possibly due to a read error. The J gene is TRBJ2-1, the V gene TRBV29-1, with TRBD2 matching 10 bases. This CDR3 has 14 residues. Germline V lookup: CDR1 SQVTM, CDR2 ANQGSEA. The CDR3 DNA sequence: TGCAGCGCCCCCAAAGCGGGAGGGCCAAATGAGCAGTTTTTC. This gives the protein CSAPKAGGPNEQFF.

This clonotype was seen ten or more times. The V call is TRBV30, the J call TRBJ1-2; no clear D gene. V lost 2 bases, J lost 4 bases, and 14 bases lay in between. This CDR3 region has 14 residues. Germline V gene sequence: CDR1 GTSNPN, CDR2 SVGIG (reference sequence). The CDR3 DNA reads TGTGCCTGGAGTCAAGCGGGGTTCGTCTATGGCTACACCTTC. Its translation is CAWSQAGFVYGYTF.

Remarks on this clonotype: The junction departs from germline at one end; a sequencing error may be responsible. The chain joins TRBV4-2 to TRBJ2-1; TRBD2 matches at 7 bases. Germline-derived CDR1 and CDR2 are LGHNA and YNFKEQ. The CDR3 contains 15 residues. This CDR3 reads CASSQGRGVYNEQLF. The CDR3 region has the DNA TGTGCCAGCAGCCAAGGACGGGGGGTATACAATGAACAGTTATTC.

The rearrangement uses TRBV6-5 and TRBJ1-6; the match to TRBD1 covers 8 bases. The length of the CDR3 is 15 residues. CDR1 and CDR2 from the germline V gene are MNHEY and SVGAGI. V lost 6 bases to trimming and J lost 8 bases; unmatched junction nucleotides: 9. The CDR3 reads CASSYMTGEDSPLHF. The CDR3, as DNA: TGTGCCAGCAGCTACATGACAGGGGAGGATTCACCCCTCCACTTT.

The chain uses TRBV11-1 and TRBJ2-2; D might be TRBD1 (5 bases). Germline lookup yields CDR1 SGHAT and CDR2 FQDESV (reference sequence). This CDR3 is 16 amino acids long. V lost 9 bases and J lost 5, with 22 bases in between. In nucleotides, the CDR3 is TGTGCCAGTAGCATACGAGGACAAGGGAAAACCGGGGAGCTGTTTTTT. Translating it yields CASSIRGQGKTGELFF.

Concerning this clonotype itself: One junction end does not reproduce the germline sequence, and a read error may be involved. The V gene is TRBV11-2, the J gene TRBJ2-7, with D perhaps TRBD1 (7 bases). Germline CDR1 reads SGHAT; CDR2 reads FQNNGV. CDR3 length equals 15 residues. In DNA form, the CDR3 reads TGTGCCAGCAGCTTACAGGGACAGCGGGCCTACAAGCAGTACTTC. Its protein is CASSLQGQRAYKQYF.

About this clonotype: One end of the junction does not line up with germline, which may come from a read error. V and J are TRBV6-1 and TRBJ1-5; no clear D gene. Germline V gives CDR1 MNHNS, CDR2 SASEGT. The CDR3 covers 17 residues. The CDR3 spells CPSSELGARYSNQPQHF. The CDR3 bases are TGTCCCAGCAGTGAGTTAGGAGCACGCTATAGCAATCAGCCCCAGCATTTT.

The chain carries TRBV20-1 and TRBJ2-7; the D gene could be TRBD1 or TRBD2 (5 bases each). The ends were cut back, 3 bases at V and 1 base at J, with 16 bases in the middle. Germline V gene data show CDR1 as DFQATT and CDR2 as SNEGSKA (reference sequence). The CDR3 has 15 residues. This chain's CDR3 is CSARTGIGTSYEQYF. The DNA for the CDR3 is TGCAGTGCTAGGACCGGGATTGGGACGTCCTACGAGCAGTACTTC.

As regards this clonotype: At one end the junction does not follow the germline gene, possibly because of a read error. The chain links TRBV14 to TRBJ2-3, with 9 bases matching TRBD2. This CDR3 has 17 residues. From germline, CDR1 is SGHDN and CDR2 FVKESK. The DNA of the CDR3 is TGTGCCAGCAACCCAGATGTAGCGGGAGTGAGTACAGATACGCGGTATTTT. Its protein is CASNPDVAGVSTDTRYF.

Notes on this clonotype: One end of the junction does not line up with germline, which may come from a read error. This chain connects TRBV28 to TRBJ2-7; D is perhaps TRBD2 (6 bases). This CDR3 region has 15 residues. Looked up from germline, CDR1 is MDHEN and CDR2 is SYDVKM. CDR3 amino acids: CASNRIGGVESGQYF. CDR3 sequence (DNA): TGTGCCAGCAACCGTATAGGAGGGGTTGAATCAGGGCAGTATTTC.

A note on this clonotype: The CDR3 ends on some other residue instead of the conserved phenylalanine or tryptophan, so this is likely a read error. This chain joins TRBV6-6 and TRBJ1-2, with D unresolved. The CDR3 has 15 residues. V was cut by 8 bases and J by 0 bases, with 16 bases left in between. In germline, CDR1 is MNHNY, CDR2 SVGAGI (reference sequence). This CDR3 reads CASAPPSGANYGYTL. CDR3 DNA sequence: TGTGCCAGCGCACCCCCGAGTGGAGCTAACTATGGCTACACCTTG.

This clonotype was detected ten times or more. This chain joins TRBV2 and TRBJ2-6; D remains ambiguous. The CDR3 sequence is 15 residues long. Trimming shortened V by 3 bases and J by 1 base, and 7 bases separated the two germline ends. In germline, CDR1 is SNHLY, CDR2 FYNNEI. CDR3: CASSDISSGANVLTF. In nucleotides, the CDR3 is TGTGCCAGCAGTGACATTTCTTCTGGGGCCAACGTCCTGACTTTC.

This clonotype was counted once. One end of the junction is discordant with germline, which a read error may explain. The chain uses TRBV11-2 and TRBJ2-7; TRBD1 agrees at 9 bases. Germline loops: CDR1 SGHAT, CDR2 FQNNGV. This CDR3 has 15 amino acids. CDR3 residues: CASSSTGGLRYERYF. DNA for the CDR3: TGTGCCAGCAGCTCCACAGGGGGCCTGAGGTACGAGCGGTACTTC.

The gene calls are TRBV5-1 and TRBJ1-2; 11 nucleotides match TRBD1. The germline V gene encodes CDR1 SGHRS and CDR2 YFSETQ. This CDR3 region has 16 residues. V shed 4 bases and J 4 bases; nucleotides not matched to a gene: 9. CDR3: CASSPGQGASGYGYTF. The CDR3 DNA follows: TGCGCCAGCAGCCCTGGACAGGGGGCGTCGGGCTATGGCTACACCTTC.

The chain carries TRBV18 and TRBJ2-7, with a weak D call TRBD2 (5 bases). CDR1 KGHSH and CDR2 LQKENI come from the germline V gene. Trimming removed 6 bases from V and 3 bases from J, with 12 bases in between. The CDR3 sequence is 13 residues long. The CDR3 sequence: CASSALEDYEQYF. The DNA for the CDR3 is TGTGCCAGCTCGGCTCTGGAGGACTACGAGCAGTACTTC.

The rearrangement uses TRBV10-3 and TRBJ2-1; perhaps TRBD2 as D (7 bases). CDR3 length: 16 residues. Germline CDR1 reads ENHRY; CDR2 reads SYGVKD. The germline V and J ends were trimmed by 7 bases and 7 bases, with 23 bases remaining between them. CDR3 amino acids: CAIKPWGRELYNEQFF. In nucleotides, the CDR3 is TGTGCCATCAAACCCTGGGGGCGGGAGTTATATAATGAGCAGTTCTTC.

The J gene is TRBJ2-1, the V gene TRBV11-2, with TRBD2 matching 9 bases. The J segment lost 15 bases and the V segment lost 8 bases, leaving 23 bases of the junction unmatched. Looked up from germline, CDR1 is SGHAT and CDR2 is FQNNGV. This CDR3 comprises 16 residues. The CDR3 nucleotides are TGTGCCAGCGGCTACTCTTCGACTAGCGGTAGGGGAGGCGTGTTCTTC. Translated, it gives CASGYSSTSGRGGVFF.

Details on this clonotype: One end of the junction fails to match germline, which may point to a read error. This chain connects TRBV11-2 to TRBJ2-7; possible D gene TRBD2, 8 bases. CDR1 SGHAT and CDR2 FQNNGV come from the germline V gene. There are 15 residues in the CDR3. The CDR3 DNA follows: TGTGCCAGCAGCCATTATTCGGGAGGGGGCTACGTGCAGTACTTT. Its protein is CASSHYSGGGYVQYF.

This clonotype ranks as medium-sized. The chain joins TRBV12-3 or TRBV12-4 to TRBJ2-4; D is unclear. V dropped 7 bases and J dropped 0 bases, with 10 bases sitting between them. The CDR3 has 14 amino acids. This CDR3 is CASTRAQAKNIQYF. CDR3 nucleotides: TGTGCCAGCACCCGGGCCCAAGCCAAAAACATTCAGTACTTC.